These T cell receptor beta chains were read from a single sample in a study of identical twins. TCRdb redid the calling of the 5' RACE reads with MiXCR, one entry per CDR3 protein. Here the sample spans 420,000 or so distinct CDR3 sequences, approximately 18% being singletons. Source material: naive T cells sorted from blood. The receptor source for this set is a man in his fifties in good health. Each CDR3 is given with its conserved first and last residue. The D gene is left open where the match is weak. A clone size is listed for some rows: how often the clone was seen (once, few, many), or a class if it is expanded.

cdr3_length	clone_size	v_call	j_call	d_call	cdr3_aa	cdr3_nt
15	-	TRBV6-2/TRBV6-3	TRBJ2-7	TRBD2	CASSRAGSSPYEQYF	TGTGCCAGCAGTCGAGCGGGGAGCTCTCCCTACGAGCAGTACTTC
17	many	TRBV6-2/TRBV6-3	TRBJ2-3	-	CASSFLISAGWADTQYF	TGTGCCAGCAGTTTCCTCATCTCCGCGGGTTGGGCAGATACGCAGTATTTT
14	many	TRBV12-3/TRBV12-4	TRBJ1-1	-	CASSLFTTGTEAFF	TGTGCCAGCAGTTTATTTACCACTGGGACTGAAGCTTTCTTT
14	-	TRBV5-1	TRBJ2-5	TRBD2	CASSLAREGETQYF	TGCGCCAGCAGCTTGGCTCGGGAGGGAGAGACCCAGTACTTC
16	few	TRBV7-8	TRBJ1-6	TRBD1	CASSLGQGIYNSPLHF	TGTGCCAGCAGCTTAGGACAGGGGATCTATAATTCACCCCTCCACTTT
15	-	TRBV5-1	TRBJ2-2	TRBD1	CASSYRTGPTGELFF	TGCGCCAGCAGCTACAGGACAGGGCCCACCGGGGAGCTGTTTTTT
13	few	TRBV7-9	TRBJ2-5	-	CASSQQGFETQYF	TGTGCCAGCAGCCAACAGGGTTTCGAGACCCAGTACTTC
14	-	TRBV7-2	TRBJ2-2	-	CASSGRDYTGELFF	TGTGCCAGCAGCGGCCGGGACTACACCGGGGAGCTGTTTTTT
13	few	TRBV20-1	TRBJ1-5	-	CSARDFDNQPQHF	TGCAGTGCTAGAGATTTCGATAATCAGCCCCAGCATTTT
16	-	TRBV28	TRBJ2-1	-	CASRRERKNGYNEQFF	TGTGCCAGCAGGCGCGAGCGGAAGAACGGGTACAATGAGCAGTTCTTC
14	-	TRBV7-7	TRBJ2-1	TRBD2	CASSLTAGEDEQFF	TGTGCCAGCAGCTTAACTGCGGGAGAAGATGAGCAGTTCTTC
15	-	TRBV25-1	TRBJ1-1	TRBD1	CASTKTGRGNTEAFF	TGTGCCAGCACTAAGACAGGGCGTGGGAACACTGAAGCTTTCTTT
14	many	TRBV27	TRBJ2-7	-	CASSLRVSSYEQYF	TGTGCCAGCAGTCTCCGGGTTAGCTCCTACGAGCAGTACTTC
15	few	TRBV29-1	TRBJ2-7	-	CSVVGGQEPPYEQYF	TGCAGCGTTGTTGGCGGGCAGGAACCCCCCTACGAGCAGTACTTC
17	few	TRBV20-1	TRBJ1-5	-	CSARSGVERGSNQPQHF	TGCAGTGCAAGGTCGGGGGTGGAGAGGGGAAGCAATCAGCCCCAGCATTTT
15	-	TRBV7-2	TRBJ2-1	-	CASSPVASNYNEQFF	TGTGCCAGCAGCCCCGTCGCCTCTAATTACAATGAGCAGTTCTTC
15	-	TRBV28	TRBJ1-1	-	CASSLSLDSNTEAFF	TGTGCCAGCAGTTTATCCCTGGACAGTAACACTGAAGCTTTCTTT
15	-	TRBV7-9	TRBJ2-7	-	CASSLVAGAASEQYF	TGTGCCAGCAGCTTAGTGGCGGGGGCCGCTTCCGAGCAGTACTTC
15	many	TRBV5-1	TRBJ2-1	TRBD1	CASSPGTENYNEQFF	TGCGCCAGCAGCCCCGGGACAGAGAACTACAATGAGCAGTTCTTC
15	-	TRBV5-1	TRBJ2-1	-	CASSKPTTSYNEQFF	TGCGCCAGCAGCAAACCAACAACCTCCTACAATGAGCAGTTCTTC
17	-	TRBV12-3/TRBV12-4	TRBJ2-7	TRBD2	CASSPSLGLAGSYEQYF	TGTGCCAGCAGCCCCTCCCTGGGACTAGCGGGATCCTACGAGCAGTACTTC
22	-	TRBV3-1	TRBJ2-6	TRBD2	CASSHNWGRVSGRISGANVLTF	TGTGCCAGCAGCCACAACTGGGGTCGTGTTAGCGGGAGAATTTCTGGGGCCAACGTCCTGACTTTC
15	few	TRBV28	TRBJ2-3	TRBD1	CASEAPGQHTDTQYF	TGTGCCAGCGAGGCTCCGGGACAGCACACAGATACGCAGTATTTT
16	-	TRBV20-1	TRBJ2-7	TRBD2	CSARLGTSGRAKEQYF	TGCAGTGCTAGACTGGGGACTAGCGGGAGGGCGAAGGAGCAGTACTTC
17	once	TRBV10-3	TRBJ2-3	TRBD1	CAIRGGQAGTLTDTQYF	TGTGCCATTCGAGGGGGACAGGCCGGCACCCTCACAGATACGCAGTATTTT
13	few	TRBV9	TRBJ1-1	-	CASSVGGRTEAFF	TGTGCCAGCAGCGTAGGGGGTCGGACTGAAGCTTTCTTT
14	few	TRBV12-3/TRBV12-4	TRBJ1-1	TRBD1	CASSFWDRNTEAFF	TGTGCCAGCAGTTTTTGGGACAGGAATACTGAAGCTTTCTTT
15	-	TRBV6-1	TRBJ2-5	TRBD2	CASSAGLAGGETQYF	TGTGCCAGCAGTGCCGGACTAGCGGGAGGGGAGACCCAGTACTTC
18	few	TRBV4-3	TRBJ2-1	TRBD2	CASSHLGTSGSISHEQFF	TGCGCCAGCAGCCACCTCGGGACTAGCGGGAGTATCAGCCATGAGCAGTTCTTC
17	-	TRBV2	TRBJ2-5	-	CASSELSPKGLQETQYF	TGTGCCAGCAGTGAACTATCTCCTAAAGGGCTCCAAGAGACCCAGTACTTC
15	few	TRBV28	TRBJ1-4	-	CASSSLRSTNEKLFF	TGTGCCAGCAGTTCCCTGAGGTCCACTAATGAAAAACTGTTTTTT
15	many	TRBV4-1	TRBJ1-5	TRBD1	CASSLLDRVNQPQHF	TGCGCCAGCAGCCTCTTGGACAGGGTCAATCAGCCCCAGCATTTT
18	-	TRBV5-6	TRBJ2-5	TRBD1	CASSLRPGTGPDRETQYF	TGTGCCAGCAGCTTGAGGCCCGGGACAGGACCGGATAGAGAGACCCAGTACTTC
16	-	TRBV7-8	TRBJ2-1	TRBD2	CASSLGNGGVYNEQFF	TGTGCCAGCAGCTTAGGAAACGGGGGGGTATACAATGAGCAGTTCTTC
14	-	TRBV4-2	TRBJ1-5	TRBD1	CASSRWTGDQPQHF	TGTGCCAGCAGCCGCTGGACAGGGGACCAGCCCCAGCATTTT
14	few	TRBV27	TRBJ2-1	-	CASSRSGGYNEQFF	TGTGCCAGCAGTCGCAGCGGTGGCTACAATGAGCAGTTCTTC
13	many	TRBV3-1	TRBJ1-1	-	CASRFTGDTQAFF	TGTGCCAGCAGGTTTACGGGGGACACTCAAGCTTTCTTT
16	-	TRBV12-3/TRBV12-4	TRBJ1-5	TRBD1	CASRKIQGARDQPQHF	TGTGCCAGCAGAAAAATCCAGGGGGCCAGAGATCAGCCCCAGCATTTT
14	many	TRBV15	TRBJ1-3	-	CATSPNRVLNTIYF	TGTGCCACCAGCCCAAACAGGGTTTTAAACACCATATATTTT
16	-	TRBV5-1	TRBJ2-3	-	CASSSEDRPSTDTQYF	TGCGCCAGCAGCTCAGAGGACAGACCTAGCACAGATACGCAGTATTTT
12	-	TRBV20-1	TRBJ2-7	-	CSAEWLNYEQYF	TGCAGTGCTGAATGGCTAAACTACGAGCAGTACTTC
15	few	TRBV6-2/TRBV6-3	TRBJ1-5	-	CASSYLAARNQPQHF	TGTGCCAGCAGTTACTTGGCGGCCCGCAATCAGCCCCAGCATTTT
14	many	TRBV6-2/TRBV6-3	TRBJ1-1	-	CASSYGQPNTEAFF	TGTGCCAGCAGTTACGGACAACCGAACACTGAAGCTTTCTTT
16	few	TRBV27	TRBJ2-1	TRBD2	CASSSLAGLTYNEQFF	TGTGCCAGCAGTTCCCTAGCGGGACTGACCTACAATGAGCAGTTCTTC
13	few	TRBV12-3/TRBV12-4	TRBJ2-7	-	CASSWSRSSEQYF	TGTGCCAGCAGTTGGAGTAGGTCCAGCGAGCAGTACTTC
14	few	TRBV20-1	TRBJ2-1	-	CSARPGRGFNEQFF	TGCAGTGCTAGGCCGGGCCGCGGGTTCAATGAGCAGTTCTTC
14	-	TRBV10-3	TRBJ1-1	TRBD1	CAISESGGLTEAFF	TGTGCCATCAGTGAGTCAGGGGGCCTCACTGAAGCTTTCTTT
14	many	TRBV5-1	TRBJ2-7	TRBD1	CASRGQGSPYEQYF	TGCGCCAGCAGGGGACAGGGATCTCCCTACGAGCAGTACTTC
13	few	TRBV15	TRBJ2-7	-	CATSSVSSYEQYF	TGTGCCACCAGCTCGGTCAGCTCCTACGAGCAGTACTTC
16	many	TRBV4-2	TRBJ2-2	-	CASSQALTGYTGELFF	TGTGCCAGCAGCCAAGCCCTAACAGGGTACACCGGGGAGCTGTTTTTT
14	many	TRBV28	TRBJ2-3	-	CASSPREKTDTQYF	TGTGCCAGCAGTCCCAGGGAAAAGACAGATACGCAGTATTTT
19	few	TRBV24-1	TRBJ2-1	-	CATSDLPRGRASSYNEQFF	TGTGCCACCAGTGATTTGCCACGTGGACGGGCTAGCTCCTACAATGAGCAGTTCTTC
15	many	TRBV4-3	TRBJ1-2	-	CASSQDRQFHNGYTF	TGCGCCAGCAGCCAAGACAGGCAGTTTCACAATGGCTACACCTTC